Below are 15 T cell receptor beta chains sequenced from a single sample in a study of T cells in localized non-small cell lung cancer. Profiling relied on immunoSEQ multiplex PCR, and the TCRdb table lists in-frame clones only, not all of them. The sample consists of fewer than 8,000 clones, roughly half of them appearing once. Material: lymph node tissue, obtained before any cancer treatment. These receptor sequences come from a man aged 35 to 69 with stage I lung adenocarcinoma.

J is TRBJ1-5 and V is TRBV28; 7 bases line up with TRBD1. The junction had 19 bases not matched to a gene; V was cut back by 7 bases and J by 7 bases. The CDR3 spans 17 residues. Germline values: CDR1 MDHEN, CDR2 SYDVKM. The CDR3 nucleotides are TGTGCCAGCACCCCAGGGGGGTGGCAGGGTCTTCGGCAGCCCCAGCATTTT. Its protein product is CASTPGGWQGLRQPQHF.

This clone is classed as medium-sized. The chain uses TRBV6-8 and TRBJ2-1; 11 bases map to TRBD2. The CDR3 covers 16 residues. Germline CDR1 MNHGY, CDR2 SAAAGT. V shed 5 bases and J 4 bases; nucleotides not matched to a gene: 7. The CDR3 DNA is TGTGCCAGCAGTCGTTATAGCGGGGGGGATTACAATGAGCAGTTCTTC. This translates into CASSRYSGGDYNEQFF.

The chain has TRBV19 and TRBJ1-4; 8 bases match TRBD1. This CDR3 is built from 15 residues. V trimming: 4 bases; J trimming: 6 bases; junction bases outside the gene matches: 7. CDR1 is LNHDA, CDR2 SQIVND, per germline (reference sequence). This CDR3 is CASSTQGAQDEKLFF. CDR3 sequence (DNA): TGTGCCAGTAGTACCCAGGGGGCGCAGGATGAAAAACTGTTTTTT.

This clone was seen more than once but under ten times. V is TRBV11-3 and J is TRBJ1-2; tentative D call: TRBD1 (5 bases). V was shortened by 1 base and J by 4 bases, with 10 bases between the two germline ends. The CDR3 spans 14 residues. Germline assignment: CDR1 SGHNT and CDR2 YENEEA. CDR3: CASSLGGSRYGYTF. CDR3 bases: TGTGCCAGCAGCTTAGGGGGGTCGCGCTATGGCTACACCTTC.

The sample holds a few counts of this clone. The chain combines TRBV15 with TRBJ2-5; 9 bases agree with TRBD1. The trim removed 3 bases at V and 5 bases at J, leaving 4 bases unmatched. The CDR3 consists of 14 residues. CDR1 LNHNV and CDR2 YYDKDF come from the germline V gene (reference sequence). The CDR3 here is CATSSTGGSETQYF. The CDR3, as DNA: TGTGCCACCAGCAGCACAGGGGGCAGTGAGACCCAGTACTTC.

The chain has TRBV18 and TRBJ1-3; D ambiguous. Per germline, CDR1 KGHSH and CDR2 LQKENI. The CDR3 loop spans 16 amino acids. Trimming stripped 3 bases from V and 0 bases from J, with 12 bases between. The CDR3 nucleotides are TGTGCCAGCTCACCGATAAATGATGACTCTGGAAACACCATATATTTT. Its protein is CASSPINDDSGNTIYF.

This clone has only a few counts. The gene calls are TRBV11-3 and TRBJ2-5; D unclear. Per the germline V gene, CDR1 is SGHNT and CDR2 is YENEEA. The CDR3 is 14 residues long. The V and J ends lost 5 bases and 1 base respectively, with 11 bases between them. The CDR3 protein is CASSAFVGQETQYF. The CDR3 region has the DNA TGTGCCAGCAGCGCATTTGTGGGCCAAGAGACCCAGTACTTC.

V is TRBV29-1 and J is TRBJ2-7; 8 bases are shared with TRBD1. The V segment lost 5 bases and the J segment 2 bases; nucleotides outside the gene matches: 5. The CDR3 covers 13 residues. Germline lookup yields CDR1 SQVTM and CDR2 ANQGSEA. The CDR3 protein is CSVKTGAPYEQYF. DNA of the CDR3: TGCAGCGTTAAGACAGGGGCCCCCTACGAGCAGTACTTC.

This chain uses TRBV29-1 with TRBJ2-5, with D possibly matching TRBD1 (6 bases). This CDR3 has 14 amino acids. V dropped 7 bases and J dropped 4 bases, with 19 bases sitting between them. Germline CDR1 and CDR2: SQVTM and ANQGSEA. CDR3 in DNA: TGCAGCGCCAGCCCCCTGACAGGAGGAGAGACCCAGTACTTC. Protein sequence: CSASPLTGGETQYF.

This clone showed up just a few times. DNA of the CDR3: TGTGCCAGCAGCCCAGGGGTCATGATACACGAGCAGTACTTC. Translation gives CASSPGVMIHEQYF. The chain links TRBV14 to TRBJ2-7, with a tentative D call TRBD1 (6 bases). Germline values: CDR1 SGHDN, CDR2 FVKESK. The V end lost 4 bases, the J end lost 5 bases, and 15 bases lay between the germline ends. There are 14 residues in the CDR3.

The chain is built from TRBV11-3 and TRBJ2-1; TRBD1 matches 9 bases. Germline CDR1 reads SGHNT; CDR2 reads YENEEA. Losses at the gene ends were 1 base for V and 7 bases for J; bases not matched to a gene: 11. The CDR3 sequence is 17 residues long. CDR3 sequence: CASSLGRNRGPGNEQFF. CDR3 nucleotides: TGTGCCAGCAGCTTAGGCCGGAACAGGGGGCCAGGGAATGAGCAGTTCTTC.

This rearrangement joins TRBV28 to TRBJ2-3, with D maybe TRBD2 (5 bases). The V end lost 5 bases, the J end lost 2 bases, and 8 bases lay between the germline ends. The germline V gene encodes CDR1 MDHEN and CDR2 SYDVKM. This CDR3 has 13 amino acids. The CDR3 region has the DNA TGTGCCAGCAGTCGGGATGACACAGATACGCAGTATTTT. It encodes CASSRDDTDTQYF. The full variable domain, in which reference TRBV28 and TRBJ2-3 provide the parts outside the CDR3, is DVKVTQSSRYLVKRTGEKVFLECVQDMDHENMFWYRQDPGLGLRLIYFSYDVKMKEKGDIPEGYSVSREKKERFSLILESASTNQTSMYLCASSRDDTDTQYFGPGTRLTVL.

CDR3 amino acids: CASSFPHRVTDYEQYF. In nucleotides, the CDR3 is TGTGCCAGCAGCTTCCCGCATAGGGTTACAGACTACGAGCAGTACTTC. This chain joins TRBV11-3 and TRBJ2-7; D is unresolved. Germline CDR1 reads SGHNT; CDR2 reads YENEEA. Deletions cut 3 bases from V and 3 bases from J, with 18 bases between. The CDR3 totals 16 residues.

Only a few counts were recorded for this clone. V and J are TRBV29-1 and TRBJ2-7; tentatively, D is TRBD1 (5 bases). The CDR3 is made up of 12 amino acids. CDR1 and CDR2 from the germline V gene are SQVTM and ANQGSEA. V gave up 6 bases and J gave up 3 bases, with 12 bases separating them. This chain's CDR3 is CSVSGQVYEQYF. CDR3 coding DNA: TGCAGCGTATCAGGACAAGTCTACGAGCAGTACTTC.

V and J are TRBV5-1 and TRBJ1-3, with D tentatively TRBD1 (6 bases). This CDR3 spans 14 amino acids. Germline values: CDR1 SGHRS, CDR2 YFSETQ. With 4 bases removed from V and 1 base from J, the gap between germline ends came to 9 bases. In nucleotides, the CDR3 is TGCGCCAGCAGCGAACAGGGATCTGGAAACACCATATATTTT. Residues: CASSEQGSGNTIYF.